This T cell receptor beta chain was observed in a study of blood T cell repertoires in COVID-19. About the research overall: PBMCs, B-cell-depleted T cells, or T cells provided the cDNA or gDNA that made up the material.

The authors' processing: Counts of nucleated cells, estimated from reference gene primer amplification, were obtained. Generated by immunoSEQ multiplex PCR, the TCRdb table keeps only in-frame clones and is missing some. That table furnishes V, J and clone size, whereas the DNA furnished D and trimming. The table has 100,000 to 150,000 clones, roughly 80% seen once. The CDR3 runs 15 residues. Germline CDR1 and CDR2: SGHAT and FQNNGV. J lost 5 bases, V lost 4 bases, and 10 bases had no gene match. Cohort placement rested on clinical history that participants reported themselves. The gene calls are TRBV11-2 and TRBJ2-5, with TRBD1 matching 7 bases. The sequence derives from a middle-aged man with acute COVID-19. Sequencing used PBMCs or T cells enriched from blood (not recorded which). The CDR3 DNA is TGTGCCAGCAGCTCCGAGACAGGGATCAGGGAGACCCAGTACTTC. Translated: CASSSETGIRETQYF.